These T cell receptor beta chains were read from a single sample in a study of OX40 agonist ivuxolimab in advanced cancers. Profiling relied on immunoSEQ multiplex PCR, and the TCRdb table lists in-frame clones only, not all of them. The sample includes about 45,000 clones, over 70% of them seen just once. The sequences come from CD4+ or CD8+ T cells sorted from blood, collected in a trial of the OX40 agonist ivuxolimab. The source is an adult with an advanced solid tumor such as melanoma, head and neck, liver or kidney cancer. The CDR3 runs from the conserved cysteine through the conserved F or W. A D gene is named only where the DNA matches it firmly. Only some rows state a clone size, as once, few, many or a class for expanded clones.

abundance,d_gene,v_gene,j_gene,len,CDR3aa,CDR3nt
.,.,TRBV11-2,TRBJ1-2,15,CASSTDGGRPHGYTF,TGTGCCAGCAGCACCGATGGGGGTCGACCCCATGGCTACACCTTC
.,TRBD1,TRBV5-1,TRBJ2-7,15,CASSLEQGSHYEQYF,TGCGCCAGCAGCCTGGAACAGGGGAGTCACTACGAGCAGTACTTC
few,.,TRBV28,TRBJ1-3,14,CASRRSFSGNTIYF,TGTGCCAGCAGGAGGAGTTTCTCTGGAAACACCATATATTTT
.,TRBD1,TRBV5-5,TRBJ1-1,15,CASKLTGVSNTEAFF,TGTGCCAGCAAATTAACAGGGGTTTCGAACACTGAAGCTTTCTTT
.,TRBD2,TRBV7-3,TRBJ2-5,17,CASSIGLAGGGAETQYF,TGTGCCAGCAGCATCGGACTAGCGGGAGGTGGAGCTGAGACCCAGTACTTC
.,.,TRBV6-5,TRBJ2-7,13,CASRRASSYEQYF,TGTGCCAGCAGGAGAGCCTCCTCCTACGAGCAGTACTTC
.,TRBD1,TRBV10-1,TRBJ2-1,12,CAAQGRLGEQFF,TGCGCCGCACAGGGGAGACTGGGTGAGCAGTTCTTC
.,TRBD1,TRBV7-3,TRBJ1-1,15,CASSLKPGGWTEAFF,TGTGCCAGCAGCTTAAAGCCAGGGGGATGGACTGAAGCTTTCTTT
.,TRBD2,TRBV6-1,TRBJ2-2,16,CASSVGLAGGAGELFF,TGTGCCAGCAGTGTGGGACTAGCGGGAGGGGCCGGGGAGCTGTTTTTT
.,.,TRBV28,TRBJ2-2,12,CASSSSPPLRFF,TGTGCCAGCAGTTCATCCCCTCCGCTTAGGTTTTTT
few,.,TRBV5-4,TRBJ1-1,11,CASSLGGEAFF,TGTGCCAGCAGCTTGGGGGGTGAAGCTTTCTTT
.,.,TRBV18,TRBJ2-7,15,CASLPGGQIPYEQYF,TGTGCCAGCTTACCGGGTGGACAGATCCCCTACGAGCAGTACTTC
few,.,TRBV7-2,TRBJ2-7,14,CASSSGPWLYEQYF,TGTGCCAGCAGCTCGGGACCTTGGCTCTACGAGCAGTACTTC
.,.,TRBV18,TRBJ1-2,15,CASSPPGGVSQGYTF,TGTGCCAGCTCACCACCGGGGGGGGTTTCGCAAGGCTACACCTTC
few,TRBD1,TRBV7-2,TRBJ1-5,15,CASSLLQGANQPQHF,TGTGCCAGCAGCTTATTACAGGGGGCCAATCAGCCCCAGCATTTT
few,.,TRBV29-1,TRBJ1-1,14,CSAGHGEMNTEAFF,TGCAGCGCTGGACACGGGGAAATGAACACTGAAGCTTTCTTT
.,.,TRBV28,TRBJ2-3,15,CASSSLSGSTDTQYF,TGTGCCAGCAGTTCCCTGAGCGGATCCACAGATACGCAGTATTTT
.,TRBD2,TRBV25-1,TRBJ2-7,14,CASSALADSYEQYF,TGTGCCAGCAGTGCCCTAGCGGACTCCTACGAGCAGTACTTC
.,.,TRBV11-2,TRBJ2-3,15,CASSLAPGEWNTQYF,TGTGCCAGCAGCTTAGCGCCGGGGGAGTGGAATACGCAGTATTTT
once,.,TRBV7-9,TRBJ2-3,16,CASSLAVVGSTDTQYF,TGTGCCAGCAGCTTAGCCGTTGTGGGTAGCACAGATACGCAGTATTTT
.,TRBD1,TRBV6-1,TRBJ2-7,14,CASARGQDSYEQYF,TGTGCCAGCGCGCGCGGACAGGACTCCTACGAGCAGTACTTC
.,.,TRBV27,TRBJ2-7,14,CASSALAYSYEQYF,TGTGCCAGCAGCGCGCTAGCGTACTCCTACGAGCAGTACTTC
.,.,TRBV10-3,TRBJ2-3,16,CAISEFGGVNTDTQYF,TGTGCCATCAGTGAATTTGGGGGAGTTAACACAGATACGCAGTATTTT
.,.,TRBV29-1,TRBJ1-2,11,CSVEWGSGYTF,TGCAGCGTTGAATGGGGCTCTGGCTACACCTTC
.,.,TRBV7-9,TRBJ2-5,15,CASSLEGTVQETQYF,TGTGCCAGCAGCTTAGAGGGGACGGTCCAAGAGACCCAGTACTTC
once,TRBD2,TRBV28,TRBJ2-2,16,CASSLHSSGNTGELFF,TGTGCCAGCAGTTTACACTCTAGCGGCAACACCGGGGAGCTGTTTTTT
.,.,TRBV7-2,TRBJ2-7,15,CASSPRDKLSYEQYF,TGTGCCAGCAGCCCACGGGACAAACTCTCCTACGAGCAGTACTTC
.,TRBD1,TRBV19,TRBJ2-2,14,CASDTGTGAGELFF,TGTGCCAGTGATACCGGGACAGGGGCCGGGGAGCTGTTTTTT
.,.,TRBV5-1,TRBJ2-2,16,CASTERDSGVGGELFF,TGCGCCAGCACCGAACGGGACAGCGGGGTAGGCGGGGAGCTGTTTTTT
.,TRBD1,TRBV2,TRBJ2-2,17,CASIPGQGRSWTGELFF,TGTGCCAGCATCCCGGGACAGGGGAGGTCGTGGACCGGGGAGCTGTTTTTT
.,.,TRBV7-2,TRBJ2-1,17,CASSLNGGGGRSNEQFF,TGTGCCAGCAGCTTAAACGGGGGCGGTGGACGTAGCAATGAGCAGTTCTTC
once,TRBD1,TRBV2,TRBJ1-4,12,CASSRTGEKLFF,TGTGCCAGCAGTAGGACAGGGGAAAAACTGTTTTTT
.,TRBD2,TRBV10-3,TRBJ2-1,14,CAIRWTSGSGEQFF,TGTGCCATCAGATGGACTAGCGGGAGCGGTGAGCAGTTCTTC
.,.,TRBV7-9,TRBJ2-5,13,CASSFSGKETQYF,TGTGCCAGCAGCTTTTCAGGGAAAGAGACCCAGTACTTC
.,.,TRBV6-1,TRBJ1-5,15,CASSEGPGSNQPQHF,TGTGCCAGCAGTGAAGGGCCGGGTAGCAATCAGCCCCAGCATTTT
.,TRBD1,TRBV7-2,TRBJ1-3,15,CASSFDRASGNTIYF,TGTGCCAGCAGCTTTGACAGGGCGAGCGGAAACACCATATATTTT
.,.,TRBV28,TRBJ1-1,12,CASSAGGPEAFF,TGTGCCAGCAGTGCCGGGGGGCCTGAAGCTTTCTTT
.,.,TRBV19,TRBJ2-2,13,CASSSDTTGELFF,TGTGCCAGTAGTTCGGACACCACCGGGGAGCTGTTTTTT
once,.,TRBV4-2,TRBJ1-3,14,CASSQGTHGNTIYF,TGTGCCAGCAGCCAGGGGACACATGGAAACACCATATATTTT
few,TRBD2,TRBV7-2,TRBJ2-2,15,CASSLGLAGTGELFF,TGTGCCAGCAGCTTAGGGCTAGCGGGCACCGGGGAGCTGTTTTTT
.,.,TRBV7-3,TRBJ2-5,16,CASSLGLGGPPETQYF,TGTGCCAGCAGCTTAGGGTTAGGCGGACCGCCCGAGACCCAGTACTTC
.,TRBD2,TRBV28,TRBJ2-5,18,CASSLTRDPAGARETQYF,TGTGCCAGCAGTTTAACGCGAGACCCTGCGGGAGCGAGAGAGACCCAGTACTTC
.,.,TRBV2,TRBJ2-2,14,CASRGTDVTGELFF,TGTGCCAGCAGGGGGACCGATGTAACCGGGGAGCTGTTTTTT
.,.,TRBV5-1,TRBJ2-3,13,CASSTGSTDTQYF,TGCGCCAGCAGCACTGGTAGCACAGATACGCAGTATTTT
.,TRBD1,TRBV5-6,TRBJ2-1,15,CASSIGQGAGNEQFF,TGTGCCAGCAGCATCGGACAGGGGGCTGGTAATGAGCAGTTCTTC
.,TRBD1,TRBV19,TRBJ1-3,15,CASSGTGGYGNTIYF,TGTGCCAGTAGTGGTACAGGGGGCTACGGAAACACCATATATTTT
.,.,TRBV6-5,TRBJ2-2,15,CASRRGAGLTGELFF,TGTGCCAGCAGACGAGGCGCAGGGCTTACCGGGGAGCTGTTTTTT
.,TRBD1,TRBV30,TRBJ2-5,13,CAWTRTGQETQYF,TGTGCCTGGACTAGGACAGGGCAAGAGACCCAGTACTTC
.,.,TRBV29-1,TRBJ2-5,13,CSVGHSQQETQYF,TGCAGCGTTGGACACAGCCAACAAGAGACCCAGTACTTC
few,TRBD1,TRBV5-4,TRBJ2-2,15,CASSPQGIGAGELFF,TGTGCCAGCAGCCCACAGGGGATCGGTGCCGGGGAGCTGTTTTTT
few,.,TRBV10-3,TRBJ2-3,12,CAISQGTDTQYF,TGTGCCATCAGTCAAGGTACAGATACGCAGTATTTT
.,.,TRBV6-5,TRBJ1-4,13,CASSRGVGEKLFF,TGTGCCAGCAGTAGGGGGGTAGGCGAAAAACTGTTTTTT
.,TRBD2,TRBV9,TRBJ2-1,17,CASSVGLAGGGGNEQFF,TGTGCCAGCAGCGTAGGACTAGCGGGAGGAGGAGGCAATGAGCAGTTCTTC
.,TRBD1,TRBV30,TRBJ1-1,11,CAFYRGTEAFF,TGTGCCTTTTACAGGGGCACTGAAGCTTTCTTT
.,TRBD2,TRBV9,TRBJ2-7,14,CASSPGLVLYEQYF,TGTGCCAGCAGCCCGGGACTAGTTCTCTACGAGCAGTACTTC
.,.,TRBV5-1,TRBJ2-1,14,CASSLQSGYNEQFF,TGCGCCAGCAGCTTGCAGTCCGGCTACAATGAGCAGTTCTTC
.,.,TRBV6-4,TRBJ2-1,14,CASSREASHNEQFF,TGTGCCAGCAGTCGAGAGGCTAGTCACAATGAGCAGTTCTTC
.,.,TRBV11-2,TRBJ2-5,13,CASSLAVHETQYF,TGTGCCAGCAGCTTAGCTGTTCACGAGACCCAGTACTTC
.,.,TRBV29-1,TRBJ2-1,14,CSVPTGSSYNEQFF,TGCAGCGTTCCTACAGGGAGCTCCTACAATGAGCAGTTCTTC
.,.,TRBV7-2,TRBJ1-2,14,CASSPSRANYGYTF,TGTGCCAGCAGCCCCAGCAGAGCCAACTATGGCTACACCTTC